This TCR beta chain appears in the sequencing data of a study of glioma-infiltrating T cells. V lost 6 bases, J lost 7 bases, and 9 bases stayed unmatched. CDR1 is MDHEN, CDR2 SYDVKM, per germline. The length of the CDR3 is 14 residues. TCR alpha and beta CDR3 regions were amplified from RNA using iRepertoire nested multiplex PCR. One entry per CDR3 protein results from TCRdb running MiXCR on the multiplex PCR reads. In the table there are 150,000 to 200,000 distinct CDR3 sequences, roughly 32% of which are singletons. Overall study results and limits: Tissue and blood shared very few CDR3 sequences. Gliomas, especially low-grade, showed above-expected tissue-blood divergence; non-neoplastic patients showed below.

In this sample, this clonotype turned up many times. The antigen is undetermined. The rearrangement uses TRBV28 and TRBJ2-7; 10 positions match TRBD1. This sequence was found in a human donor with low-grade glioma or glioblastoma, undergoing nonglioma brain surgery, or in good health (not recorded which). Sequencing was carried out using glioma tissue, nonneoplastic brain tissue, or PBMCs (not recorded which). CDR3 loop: CASRVGQGLREQYF. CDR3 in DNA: TGTGCCAGCAGAGTGGGACAGGGGTTGCGGGAGCAGTACTTC.